The present entry profiles one T cell receptor (beta chain) with its context. Its specificity is not known. Regarding time point: inflamed ileum from the surgical specimen. The data were obtained in a study of T cell repertoires in ileal Crohn's disease. Study-wide context: Patients had a median roughly 8-year disease duration, and less than 40% were active smokers. Points from the study as a whole: Mucosal expansions were suggested to be mainly CD8 T cells.

Here immunoSEQ multiplex PCR was the method, and the copy in TCRdb shows in-frame clones only, minus some. The table lists around 11,000 clones, about nine tenths of them singletons. Sequenced material: ileal tissue. This clonotype originated in an adult with Crohn's disease.

The DNA for the CDR3 is TGTGCCAGCAGAGCTTCGGGACTAGCGGGCCCCGGGGAGCTGTTTTTT. It codes for CASRASGLAGPGELFF. The genes are TRBV27 and TRBJ2-2; TRBD2 agrees at 12 bases. V gave up 6 bases and J gave up 6 bases; unmatched junction bases: 8. The CDR3 covers 16 residues. The germline V gene encodes CDR1 MNHEY and CDR2 SMNVEV (reference sequence).